This TCR beta chain emerged from a study of CXCR3-negative and CXCR3-positive naive CD8 T cells. UMI-labeled TRB cDNA libraries were prepared by 5' RACE. Following a re-call of the 5' RACE reads, TCRdb has one entry per CDR3 protein and lacks DNA. The sample holds about 48,000 distinct CDR3 sequences. There are 14 residues in the CDR3. CDR1 is SQVTM, CDR2 ANQGSEA, per germline. V usage is TRBV29-1 and J usage is TRBJ2-3; TCRdb picks TRBD2, but there is no DNA to check that call. What was sequenced was memory CD8+ T cells from blood. The TCR was taken from a human donor in good health. Some clones in this sample may be carry-over from other donors' samples. The CDR3 spells CSVPLASSTDTQYF.